These 22 T cell receptor beta chains were all obtained from the same sample, sequenced in a study of spatial heterogeneity in lung cancer. In TCRdb, the 5' RACE reads were re-called with MiXCR into one record per CDR3 protein. This table holds 100,000 to 110,000 distinct CDR3 sequences, approximately 4% found once. Time point defined: sample taken at primary tumor resection. Study results and caveats: It was found that expanded intratumoral alpha and beta TCR counts tracked tumor mutation counts.

No antigens are known for them. Sequenced here: lung tumor tissue, sampled at surgery. The receptors were sampled from a male donor with early-stage non-small cell lung cancer.

This clonotype came up many times. The V call is TRBV10-3, the J call TRBJ1-5; D ambiguous. This CDR3 contains 14 residues. Trimming removed 3 bases at V and 4 bases at J, with 10 bases between. The germline gives CDR1 ENHRY, CDR2 SYGVKD. In DNA form, the CDR3 reads TGTGCCATCAGTGAACGCGCGGGAAATCAGCCCCAGCATTTT. It translates to CAISERAGNQPQHF.

This clonotype was observed once. This may come from a read error, since a much larger clone is one base off. The rearrangement uses TRBV7-2 and TRBJ2-2; D gene ambiguous. The CDR3 totals 14 residues. From germline, CDR1 is SGHTA and CDR2 FQGNSA. V was cut by 3 bases and J by 4 bases, with 9 bases left in between. In DNA, the CDR3 is TGTGCCAGCAGCTTCCGGACGGGCACCGGGGAGCTGTTTTTT. Its translation is CASSFRTGTGELFF.

The chain combines TRBV7-9 with TRBJ1-2, with no clear D. Germline-derived CDR1 and CDR2 are SEHNR and FQNEAQ (reference sequence). Trimming took 5 bases from V and 3 from J, leaving 7 bases between them. The CDR3 has 12 residues. The CDR3 nucleotides read TGTGCCAGCAGCCCGGTGGACTATGGCTACACCTTC. Amino acids: CASSPVDYGYTF.

This clonotype showed up just a few times. J is TRBJ2-7 and V is TRBV11-2, with 7 bases that match TRBD1. Per the germline V gene, CDR1 is SGHAT and CDR2 is FQNNGV. The CDR3 covers 15 residues. Germline trimming cut 5 bases from V and 3 bases from J; bases unmatched to any gene: 10. The CDR3: CASSRKGQLNYEQYF. CDR3 coding DNA: TGTGCCAGCAGCCGAAAGGGACAGCTCAACTACGAGCAGTACTTC.

This clonotype was seen many times. The chain links TRBV12-3 or TRBV12-4 to TRBJ2-7, with a tentative D call TRBD2 (5 bases). The ends were cut back, 3 bases at V and 5 bases at J, with 11 bases in the middle. The CDR3 covers 13 residues. In DNA, the CDR3 is TGTGCCAGCAGTTTGAGGCGGGCACACGAGCAGTACTTC. Its protein product is CASSLRRAHEQYF.

At least ten counts were recorded for this clonotype. This chain uses TRBV28 with TRBJ2-4; D could derive from TRBD1 or TRBD2 (5 bases each). Per germline, CDR1 MDHEN and CDR2 SYDVKM. V lost 2 bases, J lost 8 bases, and 13 bases lay in between. This CDR3 comprises 14 residues. The CDR3 DNA follows: TGTGCCAGCAGTTTACCGGGGCCTAGGCACATTCAGTACTTC. Encoded protein: CASSLPGPRHIQYF. Combining the CDR3 with reference TRBV28 and TRBJ2-4 gives the whole variable domain DVKVTQSSRYLVKRTGEKVFLECVQDMDHENMFWYRQDPGLGLRLIYFSYDVKMKEKGDIPEGYSVSREKKERFSLILESASTNQTSMYLCASSLPGPRHIQYFGAGTRLSVL.

J is TRBJ2-6 and V is TRBV29-1; D unresolved. Germline V gives CDR1 SQVTM, CDR2 ANQGSEA. The V end lost 4 bases, the J end lost 4 bases, and 8 bases lay between the germline ends. The CDR3 loop spans 13 amino acids. The CDR3: CSVVKAGANVLTF. CDR3 coding DNA: TGCAGCGTTGTAAAGGCGGGGGCCAACGTCCTGACTTTC.

The sample holds many counts of this clonotype. V is TRBV6-5 and J is TRBJ2-5; 7 positions match TRBD2. V shed 0 bases and J 6 bases; nucleotides not matched to a gene: 10. In germline, CDR1 is MNHEY, CDR2 SVGAGI. The CDR3 covers 16 residues. The CDR3 reads CASSYSFGEREKTQYF. The CDR3 nucleotides are TGTGCCAGCAGTTACTCCTTCGGGGAGCGGGAAAAGACCCAGTACTTC.

This clonotype has a count of ten or more. This chain uses TRBV7-9 with TRBJ1-3; D is uncertain. The CDR3 has 18 amino acids. Germline lookup yields CDR1 SEHNR and CDR2 FQNEAQ (reference sequence). Deletions cut 1 base from V and 0 bases from J, with 16 bases between. In nucleotides, the CDR3 is TGTGCCAGCAGCTTAGTTAGTCACGGAGGCTTCTCTGGAAACACCATATATTTT. It codes for CASSLVSHGGFSGNTIYF.

This clonotype was detected many times. V usage is TRBV11-2 and J usage is TRBJ1-1; D remains unclear. CDR1 is SGHAT and CDR2 is FQNNGV in the germline V gene. The CDR3 runs 11 residues. With 3 bases removed from V and 7 bases from J, the gap between germline ends came to 6 bases. This CDR3 reads CASSLNGEAFF. The CDR3 DNA follows: TGTGCCAGCAGCTTGAATGGTGAAGCTTTCTTT. Full variable domain (outside the CDR3, taken from reference TRBV11-2 and TRBJ1-1): EAGVAQSPRYKIIEKRQSVAFWCNPISGHATLYWYQQILGQGPKLLIQFQNNGVVDDSQLPKDRFSAERLKGVDSTLKIQPAKLEDSAVYLCASSLNGEAFFGQGTRLTVV.

There are many counts of this clonotype. J is TRBJ2-2 and V is TRBV10-2; D is perhaps TRBD2 (5 bases). The germline V gene encodes CDR1 WSHSY and CDR2 SAAADI. The germline V and J ends were trimmed by 6 bases and 1 base, with 18 bases remaining between them. CDR3 length: 17 amino acids. The CDR3, as DNA: TGCGCCAGCAGACCTTGGACGGCAACTAGGAACACCGGGGAGCTGTTTTTT. Residues: CASRPWTATRNTGELFF.

This clonotype appeared many times. DNA for the CDR3: TGTGCCAGCAGCTTACCGGGACAGGGAAACACTGAAGCTTTCTTT. It specifies CASSLPGQGNTEAFF. The V and J genes are TRBV5-6 and TRBJ1-1; 9 bases fit TRBD1. The CDR3 consists of 15 residues. Germline trimming cut 2 bases from V and 2 bases from J; bases unmatched to any gene: 4. CDR1 is SGHDT, CDR2 YYEEEE, per germline.

This clonotype was found a few times. The chain links TRBV20-1 to TRBJ2-3; 7 nucleotides align to TRBD2. V was clipped by 1 base and J by 5 bases; unmatched bases: 6. Germline CDR1 reads DFQATT; CDR2 reads SNEGSKA (reference sequence). The CDR3 is 14 residues long. CDR3 DNA sequence: TGCAGTGCTAGAGTGCGGGAGATTATAGATACGCAGTATTTT. Amino acids: CSARVREIIDTQYF.

This clonotype appeared many times. The rearrangement uses TRBV14 and TRBJ2-2, with D perhaps matching TRBD2 (6 bases). CDR1 and CDR2 from the germline V gene are SGHDN and FVKESK. The CDR3 runs 16 residues. Trimming left V 1 base short and J 1 base short, with 10 bases between. The CDR3 nucleotides read TGTGCCAGCAGCCAAGTATTCGGGGGGAACACCGGGGAGCTGTTTTTT. It specifies CASSQVFGGNTGELFF.

This clonotype was seen at least ten times. The V gene is TRBV28, the J gene TRBJ2-1; D possibly corresponds to TRBD1 (5 bases). Germline CDR1 MDHEN, CDR2 SYDVKM. The CDR3 is made up of 16 amino acids. Trimming removed 5 bases from V and 9 bases from J, with 23 bases in between. The DNA for the CDR3 is TGTGCCAGCAGTCTCGCGTACCTTGGGGCATCCACTGAGCAGTTCTTC. This translates into CASSLAYLGASTEQFF.

This clonotype was counted at least ten times. The chain employs TRBV4-1 and TRBJ2-2; 8 bases map to TRBD2. Germline trimming cut 1 base from V and 7 bases from J; bases unmatched to any gene: 5. This CDR3 has 15 residues. Per germline, CDR1 MGHRA and CDR2 YSYEKL. CDR3 residues: CASSQVGRAFGELFF. The CDR3 DNA reads as TGCGCCAGCAGCCAAGTCGGGAGGGCCTTCGGGGAGCTGTTTTTT.

This clonotype showed up many times. The chain couples TRBV7-6 to TRBJ1-1; TRBD1 is a possible D gene (6 bases). V dropped 0 bases and J dropped 4 bases, with 12 bases sitting between them. The CDR3 runs 15 residues. Germline CDR1 reads SGHVS; CDR2 reads FNYEAQ. The DNA of the CDR3 is TGTGCCAGCAGCTTAGCCGTCGGGGGCGGCACTGAAGCTTTCTTT. Translating it yields CASSLAVGGGTEAFF.

Regarding this clonotype: The limits of the CDR3 on the DNA are not certain, so only TCRdb's listed CDR3 is given. This chain links TRBV2 with TRBJ2-5; the table's D call, TRBD2, has no DNA check behind it. Germline CDR1 reads SNHLY; CDR2 reads FYNNEI. The CDR3 is 15 amino acids in total, end residues counted. The CDR3 protein is CASILERESQETQYF.

This clonotype was seen ten or more times. The J gene is TRBJ2-3, the V gene TRBV2, with D uncertain. There are 14 residues in the CDR3. Between the trimmed V and J ends, which lost 0 bases and 0 bases, there was a span of 4 bases. In germline, CDR1 is SNHLY, CDR2 FYNNEI. CDR3 DNA: TGTGCCAGCAGTGAAGCACTCAGCACAGATACGCAGTATTTT. It is translated as CASSEALSTDTQYF.

This clonotype was observed at least ten times. CDR3 amino acids: CASSHPHGDRSYEQYF. In nucleotides, the CDR3 is TGTGCCAGCAGCCACCCCCACGGGGACAGATCCTACGAGCAGTACTTC. The chain recombines TRBV3-1 with TRBJ2-7, with 7 positions matching TRBD1. Trimming at V came to 3 bases and at J to 1 base, leaving 9 bases not matched to a gene. Germline V CDR1 and CDR2: LGHDT, YNNKEL (reference sequence). CDR3 length: 16 amino acids.

This chain joins TRBV5-1 and TRBJ1-1; no reliable D call. The germline CDR1 and CDR2 sequences are SGHRS and YFSETQ. The CDR3 has 14 residues. V was shortened by 4 bases and J by 5 bases, with 15 bases between the two germline ends. The CDR3 bases are TGCGCCAGCAGCCCGGAGGCCCTTGGAACTGAAGCTTTCTTT. Encoded protein: CASSPEALGTEAFF.

This clonotype was seen repeatedly, ten times or more. The chain uses TRBV12-3 or TRBV12-4 and TRBJ1-2; 8 nucleotides match TRBD1. The CDR3 contains 14 residues. With V trimmed by 2 bases and J by 8 bases, 7 bases remained unmatched. The CDR3 DNA reads TGTGCCAGCAGTTTACCCTCAGGGGGCCGAGGCTACACCTTC. Translated: CASSLPSGGRGYTF.